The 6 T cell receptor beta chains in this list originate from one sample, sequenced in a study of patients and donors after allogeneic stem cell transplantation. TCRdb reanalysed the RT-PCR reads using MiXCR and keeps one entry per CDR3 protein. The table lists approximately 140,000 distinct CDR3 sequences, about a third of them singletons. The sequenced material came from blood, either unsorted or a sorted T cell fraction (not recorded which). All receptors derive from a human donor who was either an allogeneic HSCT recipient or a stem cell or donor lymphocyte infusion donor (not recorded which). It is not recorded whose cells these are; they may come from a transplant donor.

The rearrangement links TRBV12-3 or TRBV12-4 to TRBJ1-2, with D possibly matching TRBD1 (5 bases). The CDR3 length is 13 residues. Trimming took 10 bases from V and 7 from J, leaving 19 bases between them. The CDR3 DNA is TGTGCCACTCCGAAACGGCAGGGCCTTGGCTACACCTTC. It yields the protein CATPKRQGLGYTF.

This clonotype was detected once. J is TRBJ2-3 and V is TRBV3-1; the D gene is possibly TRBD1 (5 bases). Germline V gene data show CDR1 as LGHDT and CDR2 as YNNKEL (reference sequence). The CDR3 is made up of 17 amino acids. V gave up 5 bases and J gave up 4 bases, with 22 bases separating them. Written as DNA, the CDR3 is TGTGCCAGCAGCGAACCCAGGGCGTGGGGCAGGGCAGATACGCAGTATTTT. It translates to CASSEPRAWGRADTQYF.

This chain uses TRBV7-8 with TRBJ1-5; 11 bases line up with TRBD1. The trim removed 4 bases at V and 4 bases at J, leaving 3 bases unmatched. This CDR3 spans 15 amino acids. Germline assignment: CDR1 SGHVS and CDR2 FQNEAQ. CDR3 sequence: CASSWGQGGNQPQHF. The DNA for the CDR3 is TGTGCCAGCAGCTGGGGACAGGGGGGAAATCAGCCCCAGCATTTT.

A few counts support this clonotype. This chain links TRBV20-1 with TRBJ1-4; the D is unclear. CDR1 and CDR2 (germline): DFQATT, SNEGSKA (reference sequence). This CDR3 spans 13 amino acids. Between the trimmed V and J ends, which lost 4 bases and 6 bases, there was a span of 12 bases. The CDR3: CSATGGSDEKLFF. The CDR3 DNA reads TGCAGTGCTACCGGTGGATCTGATGAAAAACTGTTTTTT.

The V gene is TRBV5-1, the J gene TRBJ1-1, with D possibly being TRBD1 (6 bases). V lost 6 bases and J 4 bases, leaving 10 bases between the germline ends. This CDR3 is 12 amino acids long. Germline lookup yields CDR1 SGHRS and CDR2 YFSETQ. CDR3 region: CASTGESTEAFF. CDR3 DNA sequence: TGCGCCAGCACAGGGGAGAGCACTGAAGCTTTCTTT.

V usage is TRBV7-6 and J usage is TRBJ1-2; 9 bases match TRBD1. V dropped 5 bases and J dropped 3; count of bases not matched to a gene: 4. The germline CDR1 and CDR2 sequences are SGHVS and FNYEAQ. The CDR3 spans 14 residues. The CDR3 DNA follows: TGTGCCAGCAGCCGGGACAGGGCTTACTATGGCTACACCTTC. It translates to CASSRDRAYYGYTF. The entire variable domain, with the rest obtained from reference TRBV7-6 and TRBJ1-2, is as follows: GAGVSQSPRYKVTKRGQDVALRCDPISGHVSLYWYRQALGQGPEFLTYFNYEAQQDKSGLPNDRFSAERPEGSISTLTIQRTEQRDSAMYRCASSRDRAYYGYTFGSGTRLTVV.